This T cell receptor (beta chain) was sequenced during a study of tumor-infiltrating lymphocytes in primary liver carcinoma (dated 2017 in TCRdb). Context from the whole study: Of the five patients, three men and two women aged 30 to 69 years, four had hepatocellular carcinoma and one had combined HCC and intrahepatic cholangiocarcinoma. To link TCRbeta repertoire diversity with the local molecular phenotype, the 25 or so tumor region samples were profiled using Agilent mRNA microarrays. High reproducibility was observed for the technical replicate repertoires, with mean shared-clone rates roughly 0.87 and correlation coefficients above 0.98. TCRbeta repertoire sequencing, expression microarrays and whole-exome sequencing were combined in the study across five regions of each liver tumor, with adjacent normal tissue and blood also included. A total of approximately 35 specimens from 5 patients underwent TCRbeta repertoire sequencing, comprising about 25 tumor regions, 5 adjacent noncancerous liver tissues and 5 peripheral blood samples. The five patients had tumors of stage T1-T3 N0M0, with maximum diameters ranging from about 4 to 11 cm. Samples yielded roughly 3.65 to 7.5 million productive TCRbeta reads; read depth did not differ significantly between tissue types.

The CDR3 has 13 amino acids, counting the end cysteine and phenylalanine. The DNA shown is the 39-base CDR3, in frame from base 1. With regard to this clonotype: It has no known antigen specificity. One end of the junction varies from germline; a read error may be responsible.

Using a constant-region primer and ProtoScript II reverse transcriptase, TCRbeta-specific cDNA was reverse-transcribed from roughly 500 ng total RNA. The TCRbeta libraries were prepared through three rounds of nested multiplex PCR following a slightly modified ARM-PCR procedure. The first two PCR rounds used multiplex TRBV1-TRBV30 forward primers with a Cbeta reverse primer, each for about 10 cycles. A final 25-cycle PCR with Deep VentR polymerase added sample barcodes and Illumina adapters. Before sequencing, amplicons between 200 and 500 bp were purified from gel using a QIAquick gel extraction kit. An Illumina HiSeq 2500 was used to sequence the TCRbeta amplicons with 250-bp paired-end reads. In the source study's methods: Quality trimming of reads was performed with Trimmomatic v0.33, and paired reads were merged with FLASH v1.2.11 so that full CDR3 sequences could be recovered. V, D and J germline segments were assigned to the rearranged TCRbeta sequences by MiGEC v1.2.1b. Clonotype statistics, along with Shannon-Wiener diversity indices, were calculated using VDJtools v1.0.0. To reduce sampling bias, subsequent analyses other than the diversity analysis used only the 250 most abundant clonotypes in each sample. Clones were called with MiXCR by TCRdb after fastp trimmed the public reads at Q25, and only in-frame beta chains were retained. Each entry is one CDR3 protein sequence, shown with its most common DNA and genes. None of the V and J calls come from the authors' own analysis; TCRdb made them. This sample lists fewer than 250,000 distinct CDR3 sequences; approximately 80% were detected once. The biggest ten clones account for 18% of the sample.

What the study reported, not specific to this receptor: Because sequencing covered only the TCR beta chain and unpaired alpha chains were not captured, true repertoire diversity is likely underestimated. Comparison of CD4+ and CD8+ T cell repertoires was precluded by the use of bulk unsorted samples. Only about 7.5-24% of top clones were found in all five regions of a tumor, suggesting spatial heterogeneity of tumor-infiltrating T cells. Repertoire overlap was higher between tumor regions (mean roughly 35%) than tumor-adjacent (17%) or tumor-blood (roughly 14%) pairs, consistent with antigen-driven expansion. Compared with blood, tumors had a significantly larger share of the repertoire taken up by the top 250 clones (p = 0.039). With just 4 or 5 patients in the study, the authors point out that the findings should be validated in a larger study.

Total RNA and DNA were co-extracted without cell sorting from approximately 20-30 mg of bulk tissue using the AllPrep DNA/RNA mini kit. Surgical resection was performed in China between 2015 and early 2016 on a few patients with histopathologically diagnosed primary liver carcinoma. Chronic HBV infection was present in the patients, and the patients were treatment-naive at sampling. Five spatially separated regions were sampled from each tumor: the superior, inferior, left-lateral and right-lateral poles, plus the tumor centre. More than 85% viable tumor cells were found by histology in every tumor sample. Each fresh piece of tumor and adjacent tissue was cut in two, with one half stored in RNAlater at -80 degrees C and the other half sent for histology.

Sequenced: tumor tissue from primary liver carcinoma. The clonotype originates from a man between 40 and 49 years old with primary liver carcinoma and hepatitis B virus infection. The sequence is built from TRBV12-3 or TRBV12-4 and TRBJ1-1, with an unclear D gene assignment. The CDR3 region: CTSSFRSGTEAFF. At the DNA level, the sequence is TGTACCAGCAGTTTCAGAAGCGGCACTGAAGCTTTCTTT.